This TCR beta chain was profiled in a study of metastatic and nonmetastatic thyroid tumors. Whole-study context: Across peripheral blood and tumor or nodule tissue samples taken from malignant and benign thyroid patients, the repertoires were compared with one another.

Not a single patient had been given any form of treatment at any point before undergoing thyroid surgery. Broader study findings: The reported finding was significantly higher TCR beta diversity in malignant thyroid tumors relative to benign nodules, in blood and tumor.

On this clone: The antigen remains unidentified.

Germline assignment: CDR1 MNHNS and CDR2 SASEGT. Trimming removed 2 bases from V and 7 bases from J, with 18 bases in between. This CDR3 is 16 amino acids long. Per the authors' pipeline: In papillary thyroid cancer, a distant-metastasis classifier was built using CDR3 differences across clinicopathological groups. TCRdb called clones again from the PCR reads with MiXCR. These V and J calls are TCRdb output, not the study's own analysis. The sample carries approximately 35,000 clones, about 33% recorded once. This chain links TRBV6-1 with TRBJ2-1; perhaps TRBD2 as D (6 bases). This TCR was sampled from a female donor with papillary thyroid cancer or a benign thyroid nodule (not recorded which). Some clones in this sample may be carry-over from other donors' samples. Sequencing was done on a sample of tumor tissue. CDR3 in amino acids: CASSEPPGLGENEQFF. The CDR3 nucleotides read TGTGCCAGCAGTGAACCTCCGGGACTCGGAGAGAATGAGCAGTTCTTC.